These T cell receptor beta chains were read from a single sample in a study of CD8+ T cells in alopecia areata. Libraries were prepared by immunoSEQ multiplex PCR; TCRdb keeps only in-frame clonotypes and omits some of them. The table shows about 130,000 clones, with 45% to 60% occurring only once. The sample consisted of CD8+ T cells sorted from blood, taken at week 4, from a patient treated with tofacitinib. Receptors were obtained from a human donor with alopecia areata. The CDR3 runs from the conserved cysteine through the conserved F or W. Fields, in order: V gene, D gene, CDR3 protein. The D gene is left open where the match is weak.

>TRBV5-6|.
CASSFGGNTGELFF
>TRBV19|TRBD1
CASSSTGALNQPQHF
>TRBV7-9|.
CASSLVRQEQFF
>TRBV7-9|.
CASSSGTNNQPQHF
>TRBV10-3|.
CAISASYEQYF
>TRBV25-1|.
CASSEHPGHTQYF
>TRBV2|.
CASSVVGGYGYTF
>TRBV6-5|.
CASSYSGPYEQYF
>TRBV7-9|.
CASGIETNTGELFF
>TRBV10-3|TRBD2
CAISQGLAGVTGELFF
>TRBV6-5|.
CASRPGGYQETQYF
>TRBV27|.
CASTSNIADQPQHF
>TRBV27|.
CASSSRSRGFHGYTF
>TRBV30|.
CAWSWGTDEAFF
>TRBV7-9|.
CASRRMGLRPMNTEAFF
>TRBV5-1|.
CASSLLSEGANTGELFF
>TRBV5-6|.
CASSLKVQETQYF
>TRBV7-6|.
CASSQDGPRETQYF
>TRBV6-5|TRBD1
CATGTALGTQYF
>TRBV30|.
CAWSFGTDGYTF
>TRBV7-9|.
CASSPLGYEQYF
>TRBV7-9|TRBD1
CASSLEGRGHHEQYF
>TRBV6-5|.
CASSYRQNLLTDTQYF
>TRBV19|.
CASSLGENTEAFF
>TRBV5-8|.
CASSFVPYEQYF
>TRBV29-1|.
CSVDSGPGQETQYF
>TRBV28|.
CASSLGVRSYNEQFF
>TRBV5-6|.
CASSLEVLQETQYF
>TRBV5-1|TRBD2
CASSRGVSPTDTQYF
>TRBV4-1|TRBD1
CASSPGQSYTGELFF
>TRBV5-1|.
CASSSGHLRAETQYF
>TRBV27|.
CASTKDGYEQYF
>TRBV9|TRBD1
CASSVRTGDEQYF
>TRBV27|TRBD1
CASRSTGGRTGELFF
>TRBV6-5|.
CASTGTSNGVYEQYF
>TRBV6-5|.
CASRGLAYETQYF
>TRBV1|.
CTSSPTRGALVTDTQYF
>TRBV2|.
CASSAHPMSNQPQHF
>TRBV5-1|.
CASSLEVGHQPQHF
>TRBV13|TRBD1
CASSTTETGSLHF
>TRBV21-1|.
CASPSGAINTIYF
>TRBV30|.
CAWSVRGLEAFF
>TRBV11-1|TRBD1
CASSPLTGDNEQFF
>TRBV5-6|.
CASSFVPGQENTEAFF
>TRBV7-9|.
CASSQGNQPQHF
>TRBV6-5|.
CASSYLGNQETQYF
>TRBV29-1|.
CSVLIDSNQPQHF
>TRBV29-1|.
CSVRGNSGNTIYF
>TRBV4-1|.
CASSQVAGSLYNEQFF
>TRBV2|TRBD1
CASSPGTAGPQHF
>TRBV27|.
CASSPREEAYGYTF
>TRBV27|TRBD1
CASSPRTGGETQYF